The entry below gives a single T cell receptor beta chain sequence along with its context. The sample belongs to a study of blood T cell repertoires in COVID-19. Across the study: From T cells, B-cell-depleted T cells, or PBMCs came the material, which was cDNA or gDNA.

Repertoires were generated with immunoSEQ multiplex PCR, while TCRdb's copy carries only in-frame clones and drops some. This sample has roughly 190,000 clones; more than 75% occur once, and the top ten carry around 17%. Germline-derived CDR1 and CDR2 are MNHEY and SVGAGI. V was cut by 5 bases and J by 5 bases, with 13 bases left in between. This CDR3 is built from 14 residues. Study members were between about 18 and 95 years old and lived in roughly 24 US regions. V and J are TRBV6-5 and TRBJ1-5, with D maybe TRBD1 (6 bases). Sequenced sample: PBMCs or T cells enriched from blood (not recorded which). The receptor comes from a woman aged 50 to 60 with acute COVID-19. The CDR3 region is CASSLQGLDQPQHF. CDR3 DNA: TGTGCCAGCAGTCTTCAGGGGCTTGATCAGCCCCAGCATTTT.